Sequencing of this T cell receptor beta chain was carried out in a study of vaccination effects on CD4 cells after COVID-19. This clone showed up just a few times. Antigen: not known. V lost 6 bases and J 8 bases, leaving 7 bases between the germline ends. The CDR3 runs to 11 residues. ViraFEST expansion of antigen-specific CD4+ T cells with viral peptide pools preceded sequencing. Culture proceeded for approximately 10 days, and CD4+ T cells were then isolated. Profiling relied on immunoSEQ multiplex PCR, and the TCRdb table lists in-frame clones only, not all of them. The data show tens of thousands of clones, with around 74% seen just once and approximately 1.5% held by the top ten.

The TCR comes from a human donor who received a COVID-19 vaccine. The source material was CD4+ T cells from PBMCs cultured with HCoV-229E spike peptides, sampled before COVID-19 vaccination. The chain recombines TRBV12-3 or TRBV12-4 with TRBJ2-2; D is unclear. Here the CDR3 reads CASRRSGELFF. CDR3 bases: TGTGCCAGCAGGAGATCAGGGGAGCTGTTTTTT.